This paragraph covers one T cell receptor beta chain sequence. This entry belongs to a study of OX40 agonist ivuxolimab in advanced cancers. The germline V gene has CDR1 LGHNT and CDR2 FRNRAP. CDR3 length: 15 residues. V lost 5 bases and J lost 7; bases outside the gene matches: 4. No patient had autoimmune disease or received systemic immunosuppression. Blood sampling took place at baseline, cycle 4 day 1, and cycle 7 day 1. Method: immunoSEQ multiplex PCR; TCRdb's copy keeps in-frame clones and lacks some. The data show more than 45,000 clones, with approximately 86% seen just once and around 0.9% held by the top ten.

Sequenced material: CD4+ or CD8+ T cells sorted from blood, taken in a trial of the OX40 agonist ivuxolimab. This chain uses TRBV12-5 with TRBJ2-3; 15 bases align to TRBD2. The clonotype comes from an adult with an advanced solid tumor such as melanoma, head and neck, liver or kidney cancer. The CDR3 loop reads CASGPGLAGGHTQYF. As DNA, the CDR3 is TGTGCTAGTGGTCCGGGACTAGCGGGAGGACATACGCAGTATTTT.